Each of the 6 T cell receptor beta chains below was sequenced from the same sample in a study of identical twins (dated by TCRdb to between 2015 and 2016). The method behind the library was 5' RACE. Sequencing used an Illumina HiSeq 2000. TCRdb itself trimmed the public reads at Q25 with fastp, ran MiXCR and retained productive beta chains. Identical CDR3 proteins give one entry, which carries the most common genes and DNA. In this sample the table shows 350,000 to 500,000 distinct CDR3 sequences, about 18% of which occur a single time. Jointly, the top ten make up 12% of the sample. The sample consisted of naive T cells sorted from blood. This specimen's cell subset or site label, per the study, means: cells isolated with a human naive T-cell isolation kit. Receptors originate from a man in his fifties in good health.

The V call is TRBV27, the J call TRBJ1-1; D is uncertain. Germline V gene sequence: CDR1 MNHEY, CDR2 SMNVEV (reference sequence). V was pared by 2 bases and J by 1 base, with 8 bases between. The CDR3 is made up of 14 amino acids. CDR3 sequence: CASSLTPRNTEAFF. In DNA, the CDR3 is TGTGCCAGCAGTTTAACCCCCCGGAACACTGAAGCTTTCTTT.

Ten or more counts support this clonotype. The chain employs TRBV6-1 and TRBJ1-3; 7 bases are shared with TRBD1. Germline CDR1 and CDR2: MNHNS and SASEGT. Trimming at V came to 6 bases and at J to 0 bases, leaving 5 bases not matched to a gene. The CDR3 extends over 15 amino acids. The CDR3 region has the DNA TGTGCCAGCAGGCACAGGGGCCACTCTGGAAACACCATATATTTT. It yields the protein CASRHRGHSGNTIYF.

This chain joins TRBV4-3 and TRBJ2-7; no definite D call. V was pared by 4 bases and J by 6 bases, with 16 bases between. The CDR3 is made up of 14 amino acids. The germline gives CDR1 LGHNA, CDR2 YSLEER. The CDR3 region has the DNA TGCGCCAGCAGCCCATCGCTGTACCCGGTCGAGCAGTACTTC. As protein: CASSPSLYPVEQYF.

This clonotype has only a few counts. The rearrangement links TRBV6-2 or TRBV6-3 to TRBJ2-7; a weak D match, TRBD1 (6 bases). Germline V gene sequence: CDR1 MNHEY, CDR2 SVGEGT. The CDR3 has 12 amino acids. V dropped 10 bases and J dropped 3 bases, with 13 bases sitting between them. In DNA form, the CDR3 reads TGTGCCAAGACCCGGGACAACTACGAGCAGTACTTC. It is translated as CAKTRDNYEQYF.

A few counts support this clonotype. This chain uses TRBV5-1 with TRBJ1-5; 10 bases align to TRBD1. The V gene end was trimmed by 4 bases and the J gene end by 4 bases; junction bases not matched to a gene: 5. The CDR3 has 15 amino acids. The V gene's germline CDR1 is SGHRS and CDR2 YFSETQ. The DNA for the CDR3 is TGCGCCAGCAGCACCGGGACAGGGGATAATCAGCCCCAGCATTTT. It is translated as CASSTGTGDNQPQHF.

The gene calls are TRBV7-9 and TRBJ1-1; 7 positions match TRBD1. This CDR3 has 15 amino acids. Germline CDR1 reads SEHNR; CDR2 reads FQNEAQ (reference sequence). The V gene end was trimmed by 7 bases and the J gene end by 5 bases; junction bases not matched to a gene: 13. CDR3 sequence (DNA): TGTGCCAGCAACCTGGGGAGGGGGCTGGGAACTGAAGCTTTCTTT. Its translation is CASNLGRGLGTEAFF.